This paragraph reports one TCR beta chain. This sample stems from a study of blood T cell repertoires in COVID-19. The CDR3 contains 13 residues. Germline V CDR1 and CDR2: MNHEY, SMNVEV (reference sequence). V lost 7 bases and J 7 bases, leaving 13 bases between the germline ends. Clones were sequenced by immunoSEQ multiplex PCR, and TCRdb holds only the in-frame ones, with some missing. In the table there are 140,000 to 150,000 clones, 85% to 90% of which are singletons. This sequence joins TRBV27 and TRBJ1-4, with D unresolved. The clonotype was recovered from a man aged 55-75 years who had recovered from COVID-19. Sequenced input: PBMCs or T cells enriched from blood (not recorded which). The CDR3 protein is CASIARRGEKLFF. CDR3 nucleotides: TGTGCCAGCATTGCAAGGCGGGGTGAAAAACTGTTTTTT.